Here is one TCR beta chain with its context. Its antigen is currently unknown. The sample belongs to a study of blood T cells in healthy people across ages. Study results and limitations: Per million T cells, TCR beta diversity dropped about linearly as age rose. Unsorted PBMCs prevented conclusive naive versus antigen-experienced comparison.

Through a sample-barcoded 5' primer and a J-beta primer mix, a second PCR was run for 7 to 11 cycles. MiXCR, run by TCRdb on the 5' RACE reads, gives a single entry per CDR3 protein. The sample consists of around 1,800,000 distinct CDR3 sequences, approximately 40% of them appearing once. Total RNA, at least 6 micrograms per sample, came from PBMCs. This CDR3 contains 12 residues. V was trimmed by 11 bases and J by 1 base, leaving 10 bases between them. Per the germline V gene, CDR1 is SEHNR and CDR2 is FQNEAQ (reference sequence). This TCR was recovered from a human donor in good health. Sequenced: blood. This chain links TRBV7-9 with TRBJ2-3; possible D gene TRBD2, 6 bases. The CDR3 sequence is CAGGGGTDTQYF. CDR3 coding DNA: TGTGCCGGAGGCGGGGGCACAGATACGCAGTATTTT.